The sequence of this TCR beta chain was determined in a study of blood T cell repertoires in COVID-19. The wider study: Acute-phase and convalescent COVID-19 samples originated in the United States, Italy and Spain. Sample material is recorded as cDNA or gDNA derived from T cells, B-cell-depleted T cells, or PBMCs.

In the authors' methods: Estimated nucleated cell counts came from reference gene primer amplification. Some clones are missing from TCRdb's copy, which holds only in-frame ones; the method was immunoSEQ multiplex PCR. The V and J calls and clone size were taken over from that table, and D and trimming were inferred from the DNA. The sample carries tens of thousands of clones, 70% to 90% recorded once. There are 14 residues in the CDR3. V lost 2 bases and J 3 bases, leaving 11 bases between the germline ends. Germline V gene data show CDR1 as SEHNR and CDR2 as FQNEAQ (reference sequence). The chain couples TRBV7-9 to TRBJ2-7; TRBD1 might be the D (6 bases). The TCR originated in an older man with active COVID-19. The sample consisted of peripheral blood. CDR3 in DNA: TGTGCCAGCAGCTTATCAGAGGGACACTACGAGCAGTACTTC. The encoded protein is CASSLSEGHYEQYF.